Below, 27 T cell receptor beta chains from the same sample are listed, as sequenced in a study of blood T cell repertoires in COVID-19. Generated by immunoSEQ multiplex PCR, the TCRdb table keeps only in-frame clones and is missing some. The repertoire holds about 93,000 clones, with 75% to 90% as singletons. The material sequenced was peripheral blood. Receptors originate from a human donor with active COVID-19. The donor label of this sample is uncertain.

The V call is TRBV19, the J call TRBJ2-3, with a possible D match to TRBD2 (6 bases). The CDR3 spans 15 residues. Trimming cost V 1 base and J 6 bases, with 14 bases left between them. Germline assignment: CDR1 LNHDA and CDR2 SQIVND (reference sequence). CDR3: CASSIGLLGGDTQYF. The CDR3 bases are TGTGCCAGTAGTATAGGCTTGCTAGGAGGGGATACGCAGTATTTT.

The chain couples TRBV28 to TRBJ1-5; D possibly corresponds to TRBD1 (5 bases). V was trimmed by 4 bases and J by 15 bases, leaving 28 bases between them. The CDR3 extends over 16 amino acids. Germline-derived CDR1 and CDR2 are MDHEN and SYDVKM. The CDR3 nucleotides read TGTGCCAGCAGTTCCCCGACAGACCTCCAAAACAAATCATGGCATTTT. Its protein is CASSSPTDLQNKSWHF.

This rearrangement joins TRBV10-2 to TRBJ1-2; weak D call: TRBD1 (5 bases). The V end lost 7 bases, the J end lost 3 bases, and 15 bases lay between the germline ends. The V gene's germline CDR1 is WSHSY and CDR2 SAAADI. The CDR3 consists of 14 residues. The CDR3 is CASTVGGVDYGYTF. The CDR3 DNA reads TGCGCCAGCACCGTGGGGGGGGTAGACTATGGCTACACCTTC.

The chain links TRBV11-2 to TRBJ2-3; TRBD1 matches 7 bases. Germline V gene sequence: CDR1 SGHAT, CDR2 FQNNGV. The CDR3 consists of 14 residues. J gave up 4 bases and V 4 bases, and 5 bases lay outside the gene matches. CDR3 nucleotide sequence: TGTGCCAGCAGCTACGACAGGGTACCAGATACGCAGTATTTT. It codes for CASSYDRVPDTQYF. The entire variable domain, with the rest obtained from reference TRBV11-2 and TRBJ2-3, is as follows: EAGVAQSPRYKIIEKRQSVAFWCNPISGHATLYWYQQILGQGPKLLIQFQNNGVVDDSQLPKDRFSAERLKGVDSTLKIQPAKLEDSAVYLCASSYDRVPDTQYFGPGTRLTVL.

The CDR3 is CASNPGTGGNSPLHF. CDR3 bases: TGTGCCAGTAACCCCGGGACAGGGGGAAATTCACCCCTCCACTTT. The chain has TRBV19 and TRBJ1-6, with 11 bases aligning to TRBD1. The CDR3 totals 15 residues. V was pared by 7 bases and J by 7 bases, with 6 bases of the junction left unmatched. The V gene's germline CDR1 is LNHDA and CDR2 SQIVND (reference sequence).

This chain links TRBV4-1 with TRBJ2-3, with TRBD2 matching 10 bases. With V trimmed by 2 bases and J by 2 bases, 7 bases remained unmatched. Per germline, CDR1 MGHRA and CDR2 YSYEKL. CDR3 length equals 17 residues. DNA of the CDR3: TGCGCCAGCAGCCAACCACTAGCGGGGACTCTCACAGATACGCAGTATTTT. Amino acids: CASSQPLAGTLTDTQYF.

This CDR3 reads CASSEYYGGEDTEAFF. Here the CDR3 DNA reads TGTGCCAGCAGTGAATATTACGGGGGTGAGGACACTGAAGCTTTCTTT. The chain carries TRBV25-1 and TRBJ1-1; D is possibly TRBD1 (5 bases). This CDR3 region has 16 residues. Looked up from germline, CDR1 is MGHDK and CDR2 is SYGVNS. Between the trimmed V and J ends, which lost 0 bases and 3 bases, there was a span of 14 bases.

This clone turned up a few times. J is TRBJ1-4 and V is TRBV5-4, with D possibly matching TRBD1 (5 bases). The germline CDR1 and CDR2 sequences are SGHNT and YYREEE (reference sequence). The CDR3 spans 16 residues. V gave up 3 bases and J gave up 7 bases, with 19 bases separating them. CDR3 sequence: CASSSTSQGLGEKLFF. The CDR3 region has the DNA TGTGCCAGCAGCTCCACCAGCCAGGGTTTGGGTGAAAAACTGTTTTTT.

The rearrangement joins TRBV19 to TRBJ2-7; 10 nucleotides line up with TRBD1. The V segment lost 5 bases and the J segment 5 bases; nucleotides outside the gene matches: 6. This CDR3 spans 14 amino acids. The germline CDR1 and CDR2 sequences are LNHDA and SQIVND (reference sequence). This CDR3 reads CASSDGTGVHEQYF. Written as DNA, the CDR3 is TGTGCCAGTAGTGATGGGACAGGGGTCCACGAGCAGTACTTC.

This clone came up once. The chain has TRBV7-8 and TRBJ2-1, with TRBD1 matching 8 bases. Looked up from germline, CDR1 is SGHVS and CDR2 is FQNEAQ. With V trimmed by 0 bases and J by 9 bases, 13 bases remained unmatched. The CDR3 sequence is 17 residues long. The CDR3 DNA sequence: TGTGCCAGCAGCTTAGCCTCTCCTGGGACAGGAAGAGGTGAGCAGTTCTTC. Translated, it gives CASSLASPGTGRGEQFF. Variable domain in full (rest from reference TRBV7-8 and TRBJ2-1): GAGVSQSPRYKVAKRGQDVALRCDPISGHVSLFWYQQALGQGPEFLTYFQNEAQLDKSGLPSDRFFAERPEGSVSTLKIQRTQQEDSAVYLCASSLASPGTGRGEQFFGPGTRLTVL.

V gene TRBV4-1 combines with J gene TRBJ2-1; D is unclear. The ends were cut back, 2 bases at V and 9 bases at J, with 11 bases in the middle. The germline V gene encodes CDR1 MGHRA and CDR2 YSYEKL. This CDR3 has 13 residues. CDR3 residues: CASSQSSFGEQFF. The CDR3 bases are TGCGCCAGCAGCCAATCTTCGTTCGGTGAGCAGTTCTTC.

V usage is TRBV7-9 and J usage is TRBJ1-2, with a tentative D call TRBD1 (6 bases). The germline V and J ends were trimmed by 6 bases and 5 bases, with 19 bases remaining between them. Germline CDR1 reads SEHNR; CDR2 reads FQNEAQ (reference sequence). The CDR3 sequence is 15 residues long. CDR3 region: CASRQQGSQSYGYTF. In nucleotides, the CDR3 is TGTGCCAGCAGGCAACAGGGAAGCCAATCGTATGGCTACACCTTC.

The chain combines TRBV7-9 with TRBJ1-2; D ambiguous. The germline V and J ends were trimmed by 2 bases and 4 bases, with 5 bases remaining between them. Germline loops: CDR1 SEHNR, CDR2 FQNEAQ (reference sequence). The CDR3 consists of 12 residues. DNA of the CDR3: TGTGCCAGCAGCTTAAACAGCTATGGCTACACCTTC. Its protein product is CASSLNSYGYTF. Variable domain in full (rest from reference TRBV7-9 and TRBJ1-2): DTGVSQNPRHKITKRGQNVTFRCDPISEHNRLYWYRQTLGQGPEFLTYFQNEAQLEKSRLLSDRFSAERPKGSFSTLEIQRTEQGDSAMYLCASSLNSYGYTFGSGTRLTVV.

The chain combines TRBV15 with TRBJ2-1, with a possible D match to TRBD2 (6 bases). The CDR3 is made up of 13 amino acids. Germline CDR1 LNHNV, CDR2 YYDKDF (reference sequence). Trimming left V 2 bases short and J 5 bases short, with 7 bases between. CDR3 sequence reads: CATSRTSNNEQFF. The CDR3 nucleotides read TGTGCCACCAGCAGAACTAGCAACAATGAGCAGTTCTTC.

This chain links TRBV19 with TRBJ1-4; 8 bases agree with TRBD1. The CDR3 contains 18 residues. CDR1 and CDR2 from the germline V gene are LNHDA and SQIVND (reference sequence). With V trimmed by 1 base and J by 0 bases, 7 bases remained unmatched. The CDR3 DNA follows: TGTGCCAGTAGTATAGGAAGACAGGGGAAGGCAACTAATGAAAAACTGTTTTTT. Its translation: CASSIGRQGKATNEKLFF.

DNA of the CDR3: TGTGCCAGTAGTAAAGGGAGCTCTGGAAACACCATATATTTT. It codes for CASSKGSSGNTIYF. The chain joins TRBV19 to TRBJ1-3; no reliable D call. Germline loops: CDR1 LNHDA, CDR2 SQIVND (reference sequence). The CDR3 has 14 amino acids. With 4 bases removed from V and 0 bases from J, the gap between germline ends came to 7 bases. The full variable domain, with the rest looked up from reference TRBV19 and TRBJ1-3, is DGGITQSPKYLFRKEGQNVTLSCEQNLNHDAMYWYRQDPGQGLRLIYYSQIVNDFQKGDIAEGYSVSREKKESFPLTVTSAQKNPTAFYLCASSKGSSGNTIYFGEGSWLTVV.

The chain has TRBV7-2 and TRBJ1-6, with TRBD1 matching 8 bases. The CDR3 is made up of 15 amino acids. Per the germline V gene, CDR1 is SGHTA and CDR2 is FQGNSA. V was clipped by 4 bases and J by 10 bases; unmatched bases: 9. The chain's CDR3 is CASSSMTGEGSPLHF. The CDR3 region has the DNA TGTGCCAGCAGCTCGATGACAGGGGAAGGGTCACCCCTCCACTTT.

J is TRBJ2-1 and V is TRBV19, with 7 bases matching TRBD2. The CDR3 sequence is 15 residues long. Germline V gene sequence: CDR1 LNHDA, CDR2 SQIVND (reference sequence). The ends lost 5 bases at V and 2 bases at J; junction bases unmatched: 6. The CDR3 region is CASSESGGAYNEQFF. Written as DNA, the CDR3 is TGTGCCAGTAGTGAATCGGGGGGAGCCTACAATGAGCAGTTCTTC. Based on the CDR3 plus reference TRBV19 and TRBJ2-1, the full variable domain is DGGITQSPKYLFRKEGQNVTLSCEQNLNHDAMYWYRQDPGQGLRLIYYSQIVNDFQKGDIAEGYSVSREKKESFPLTVTSAQKNPTAFYLCASSESGGAYNEQFFGPGTRLTVL.

This chain's CDR3 is CASSPDPGPGVYEQFF. CDR3 nucleotide sequence: TGTGCCAGCAGCCCCGACCCCGGGCCCGGGGTTTATGAGCAGTTCTTC. The chain combines TRBV7-9 with TRBJ2-1; TRBD2 might be the D (5 bases). CDR1 is SEHNR and CDR2 is FQNEAQ in the germline V gene (reference sequence). Trimming took off 5 bases at V and 8 bases at J, with 22 bases between the two ends. The CDR3 is made up of 16 amino acids.

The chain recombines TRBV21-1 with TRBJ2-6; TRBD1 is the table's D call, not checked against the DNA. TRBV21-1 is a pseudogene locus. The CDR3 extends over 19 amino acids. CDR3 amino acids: CASSRPGTAAHSGANVLTF. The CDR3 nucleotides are TGTGCCAGCAGCAGGCCCGGGACAGCTGCCCACTCTGGGGCCAACGTCCTGACTTTC.

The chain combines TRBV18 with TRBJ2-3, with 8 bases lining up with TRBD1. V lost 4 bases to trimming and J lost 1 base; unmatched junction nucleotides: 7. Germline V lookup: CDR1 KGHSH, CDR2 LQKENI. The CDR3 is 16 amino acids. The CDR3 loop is CASSQRTGRGTDTQYF. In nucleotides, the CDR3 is TGTGCCAGCTCACAGCGGACAGGGCGGGGCACAGATACGCAGTATTTT.

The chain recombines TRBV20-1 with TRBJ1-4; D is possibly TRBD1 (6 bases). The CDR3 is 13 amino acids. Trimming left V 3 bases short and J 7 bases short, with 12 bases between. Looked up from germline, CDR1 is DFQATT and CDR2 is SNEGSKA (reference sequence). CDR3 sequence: CSASQGWGEKLFF. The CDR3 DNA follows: TGCAGTGCTAGTCAGGGGTGGGGTGAAAAACTGTTTTTT.

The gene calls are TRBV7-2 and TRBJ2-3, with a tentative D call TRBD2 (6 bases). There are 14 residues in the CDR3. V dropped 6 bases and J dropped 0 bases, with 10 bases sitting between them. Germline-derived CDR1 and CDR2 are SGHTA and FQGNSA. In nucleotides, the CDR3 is TGTGCCAGCAGGTGGAGGGCTAGCACAGATACGCAGTATTTT. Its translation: CASRWRASTDTQYF.

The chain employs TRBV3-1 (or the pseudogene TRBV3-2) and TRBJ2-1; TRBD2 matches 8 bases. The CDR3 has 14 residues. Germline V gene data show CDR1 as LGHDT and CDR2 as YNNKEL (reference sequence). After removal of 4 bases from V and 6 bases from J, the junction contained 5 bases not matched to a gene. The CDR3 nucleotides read TGTGCCAGCAGCCCTAAAGGGACTAGCAATGAGCAGTTCTTC. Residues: CASSPKGTSNEQFF.

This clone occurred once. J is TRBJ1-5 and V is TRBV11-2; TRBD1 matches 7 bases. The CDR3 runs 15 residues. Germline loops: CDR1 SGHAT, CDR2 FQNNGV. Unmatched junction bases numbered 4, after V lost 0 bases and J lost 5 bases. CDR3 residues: CASSLDYRGDQPQHF. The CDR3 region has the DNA TGTGCCAGCAGCTTAGACTACAGGGGAGATCAGCCCCAGCATTTT.

CDR3: CASSLETGAVVTQYF. In DNA, the CDR3 is TGTGCCAGCAGCTTGGAGACAGGGGCGGTTGTGACCCAGTACTTC. The chain links TRBV5-6 to TRBJ2-5, with 8 bases fitting TRBD1. After removal of 0 bases from V and 7 bases from J, the junction contained 8 bases not matched to a gene. The CDR3 is made up of 15 amino acids. Germline V gene lookup returns CDR1 SGHDT and CDR2 YYEEEE.

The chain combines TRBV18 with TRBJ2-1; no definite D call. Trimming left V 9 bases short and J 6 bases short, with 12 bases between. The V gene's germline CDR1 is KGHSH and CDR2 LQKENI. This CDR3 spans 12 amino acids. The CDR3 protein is CASSTPGNEQFF. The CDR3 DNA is TGTGCCAGTTCGACACCTGGCAATGAGCAGTTCTTC.